This T cell receptor beta chain appears in the sequencing data of a study of blood T cell repertoires in COVID-19. The overall study: Samples taken during acute and convalescent COVID-19 were collected in the United States, Italy and Spain. The analysed material was cDNA or gDNA that came from T cells, B-cell-depleted T cells, or PBMCs.

This clone was counted only a few times. In the study's own analysis: Scientists estimated how many nucleated cells there were by amplifying reference gene primers. Repertoires were generated with immunoSEQ multiplex PCR, while TCRdb's copy carries only in-frame clones and drops some. The DNA was the basis for D and trimming; V, J and clone size are from that table. Here the sample spans around 99,000 clones, about 87% being singletons. This CDR3 contains 13 residues. The germline V gene has CDR1 MNHEY and CDR2 SVGAGI. Trimming left V 10 bases short and J 4 bases short, with 13 bases between. The receptor comes from a man aged 45-65 years with active or convalescent COVID-19. Sample: peripheral blood. The chain combines TRBV6-5 with TRBJ2-2; a possible D gene is TRBD1 (5 bases). In nucleotides, the CDR3 is TGTGCCACCGAAACAGGTTTCACCGGGGAGCTGTTTTTT. This translates into CATETGFTGELFF.